What follows are 2 T cell receptor beta chains derived from one specimen sequenced in a study of glioma-infiltrating T cells after dendritic cell vaccination. TCRdb keeps only in-frame clones here, not all; method: immunoSEQ multiplex PCR. This repertoire shows tens of thousands of clones, approximately 80% found once; its top ten account for roughly 2.2%. The input for sequencing was blood, taken before dendritic cell vaccination. The receptors were gathered from a human donor with glioblastoma.

V is TRBV5-6 and J is TRBJ2-7; D is possibly TRBD2 (6 bases). The CDR3 extends over 15 amino acids. Deletions cut 0 bases from V and 7 bases from J, with 17 bases between. Germline V gives CDR1 SGHDT, CDR2 YYEEEE. CDR3 sequence: CASSLVASAGREQYV. In DNA form, the CDR3 reads TGTGCCAGCAGCTTGGTAGCGTCCGCGGGGAGGGAGCAGTACGTC.

In its sample, this clone was seen a few times. The rearrangement joins TRBV4-2 to TRBJ2-1, with 10 positions matching TRBD2. This CDR3 spans 16 amino acids. In germline, CDR1 is LGHNA, CDR2 YNFKEQ. V lost 0 bases, J lost 7 bases, and 6 bases stayed unmatched. As DNA, the CDR3 is TGTGCCAGCAGCCAAGACGCAGCGGGAGGGCCTAATGAGCAGTTCTTC. It encodes CASSQDAAGGPNEQFF.